Below, 16 T cell receptor beta chains from the same sample are listed, as sequenced in a study of cytomegalovirus exposure and HLA in healthy donors. The PCR employed 60 Vbeta primers together with 13 Jbeta primers. Measured with immunoSEQ multiplex PCR; TCRdb has only the in-frame clones, and not every one. The data show approximately 150,000 clones, 80% to 85% seen once. The sample was PBMCs. The receptors come from a woman in her twenties or thirties in good health and CMV-seronegative.

A remark on this clone: A junction boundary mismatches the germline segment, possibly from a read error. The chain employs TRBV7-2 and TRBJ1-2; no definite D call. The CDR3 extends over 15 amino acids. Germline loops: CDR1 SGHTA, CDR2 FQGNSA. The CDR3 is CASNLAPRTSDRYTF. The DNA for the CDR3 is TGTGCCAGCAACTTAGCGCCCAGGACTTCAGATCGCTACACCTTC.

The CDR3 DNA is TGTGCCACCAGCCTCAGGACAGCCGACACTGAAGCTTTCTTT. This gives the protein CATSLRTADTEAFF. The chain combines TRBV15 with TRBJ1-1, with a possible D match to TRBD1 (6 bases). Per germline, CDR1 LNHNV and CDR2 YYDKDF (reference sequence). V was shortened by 5 bases and J by 3 bases, with 13 bases between the two germline ends. The CDR3 spans 14 residues.

The chain couples TRBV5-4 to TRBJ1-2; TRBD1 aligns across 10 bases. The CDR3 is 17 residues long. After removal of 4 bases from V and 1 base from J, the junction contained 10 bases not matched to a gene. Germline CDR1 SGHNT, CDR2 YYREEE (reference sequence). The CDR3 DNA follows: TGTGCCAGCAGCCGCTGGACAGGGGGGGATCTTAACTATGGCTACACCTTC. This codes for CASSRWTGGDLNYGYTF.

The chain links TRBV11-2 to TRBJ2-7; 10 nucleotides match TRBD1. The CDR3 runs 15 residues. V dropped 4 bases and J dropped 2; count of bases not matched to a gene: 5. Germline CDR1 is SGHAT and CDR2 is FQNNGV. The CDR3 protein is CASSWGGTGAYEQYF. The CDR3 DNA is TGTGCCAGCAGCTGGGGGGGGACAGGGGCCTACGAGCAGTACTTC. The variable domain in full, with the rest retrieved from reference TRBV11-2 and TRBJ2-7, is EAGVAQSPRYKIIEKRQSVAFWCNPISGHATLYWYQQILGQGPKLLIQFQNNGVVDDSQLPKDRFSAERLKGVDSTLKIQPAKLEDSAVYLCASSWGGTGAYEQYFGPGTRLTVT.

The CDR3 bases are TGTGCCAGCAGCTCTCAACCCCGCGGCTTTCCCGGTGGCTACACCTTC. Protein sequence: CASSSQPRGFPGGYTF. The V and J genes are TRBV7-3 and TRBJ1-2; D is undetermined. The CDR3 extends over 16 amino acids. The V and J ends lost 4 bases and 7 bases respectively, with 22 bases between them. In germline, CDR1 is SGHTA, CDR2 FQGTGA.

The chain recombines TRBV7-9 with TRBJ2-7; 11 bases align to TRBD2. The CDR3 is 15 residues long. J gave up 2 bases and V 4 bases, and 4 bases lay outside the gene matches. Germline-derived CDR1 and CDR2 are SEHNR and FQNEAQ (reference sequence). In DNA, the CDR3 is TGTGCCAGCAGCTGGGGACTAGCGGCCCCCTACGAGCAGTACTTC. Its translation is CASSWGLAAPYEQYF. The whole variable domain, remainder taken from reference TRBV7-9 and TRBJ2-7, is DTGVSQNPRHKITKRGQNVTFRCDPISEHNRLYWYRQTLGQGPEFLTYFQNEAQLEKSRLLSDRFSAERPKGSFSTLEIQRTEQGDSAMYLCASSWGLAAPYEQYFGPGTRLTVT.

The CDR3 sequence: CASSQPGTGVAEAFF. The DNA of the CDR3 is TGCGCCAGCAGCCAACCGGGGACAGGGGTCGCTGAAGCTTTCTTT. The V call is TRBV4-1, the J call TRBJ1-1; TRBD1 matches at 10 bases. CDR3 length: 15 amino acids. Germline V gene lookup returns CDR1 MGHRA and CDR2 YSYEKL. The V and J ends lost 2 bases and 6 bases, in that order; junction bases with no gene match: 6.

The gene calls are TRBV29-1 and TRBJ1-5; 7 nucleotides agree with TRBD1. Germline trimming cut 7 bases from V and 2 bases from J; bases unmatched to any gene: 5. CDR1 is SQVTM, CDR2 ANQGSEA, per germline. The CDR3 spans 13 residues. The chain's CDR3 is CSGYRGGNQPQHF. Here the CDR3 DNA reads TGCAGCGGATACAGGGGAGGCAATCAGCCCCAGCATTTT.

The V and J genes are TRBV7-9 and TRBJ2-5; TRBD2 agrees at 15 bases. The CDR3 runs to 16 residues. Germline-derived CDR1 and CDR2 are SEHNR and FQNEAQ (reference sequence). The trim removed 3 bases at V and 5 bases at J, leaving 4 bases unmatched. Written as DNA, the CDR3 is TGTGCCAGCAGCTTGCCGGGACTAGCGGGAGGCGAGACCCAGTACTTC. Protein: CASSLPGLAGGETQYF.

V is TRBV2 and J is TRBJ2-1, with 14 bases identical to TRBD2. Trimming cost V 10 bases and J 8 bases; bases outside gene matches: 10. The CDR3 contains 15 residues. Per germline, CDR1 SNHLY and CDR2 FYNNEI. CDR3: CATSRGTSGSDEQFF. CDR3 bases: TGTGCCACGTCGAGGGGGACTAGCGGGAGCGATGAGCAGTTCTTC.

The chain links TRBV11-2 to TRBJ2-1; 8 bases line up with TRBD2. The trim removed 5 bases at V and 4 bases at J, leaving 10 bases unmatched. Germline CDR1 SGHAT, CDR2 FQNNGV. CDR3 size: 16 residues. The CDR3 protein is CASSPLASGLYNEQFF. The CDR3, as DNA: TGTGCCAGCAGCCCCCTGGCTAGCGGGTTGTACAATGAGCAGTTCTTC.

The chain has TRBV11-3 and TRBJ2-5; the match to TRBD1 covers 7 bases. V lost 5 bases and J lost 5; bases outside the gene matches: 8. The germline CDR1 and CDR2 sequences are SGHNT and YENEEA. The CDR3 contains 14 residues. The DNA of the CDR3 is TGTGCCAGCAGCGCAGGGGGTCTGGGGGAGACCCAGTACTTC. The encoded protein is CASSAGGLGETQYF.

V and J are TRBV27 and TRBJ2-7, with TRBD2 matching 14 bases. J lost 7 bases, V lost 2 bases, and 7 bases had no gene match. The CDR3 is 16 residues long. The germline CDR1 and CDR2 sequences are MNHEY and SMNVEV (reference sequence). For the CDR3, the DNA is TGTGCCAGCAGTTTACAGACTAGCGGGGGGGCCGGGGAGCAGTACTTC. Translated, it gives CASSLQTSGGAGEQYF.

This clone was counted only a few times. This chain links TRBV5-6 with TRBJ1-1; D remains ambiguous. The CDR3 runs 13 residues. CDR1 and CDR2 from the germline V gene are SGHDT and YYEEEE. V was pared by 0 bases and J by 1 base, with 4 bases between. CDR3 in DNA: TGTGCCAGCAGCTTGGCAGGGAACACTGAAGCTTTCTTT. Encoded protein: CASSLAGNTEAFF.

This chain uses TRBV2 with TRBJ2-1; D is perhaps TRBD1 (5 bases). Germline CDR1 SNHLY, CDR2 FYNNEI. With 8 bases removed from V and 6 bases from J, the gap between germline ends came to 14 bases. The CDR3 loop spans 13 amino acids. The CDR3 sequence: CASVAGSINEQFF. CDR3 nucleotides: TGTGCCAGCGTGGCAGGGTCTATCAATGAGCAGTTCTTC.

This rearrangement joins TRBV7-2 to TRBJ2-5, with TRBD2 matching over 9 bases. V was pared by 1 base and J by 1 base, with 4 bases of the junction left unmatched. This CDR3 has 16 amino acids. The germline V gene has CDR1 SGHTA and CDR2 FQGNSA. CDR3 amino acids: CASSLDTRGGQETQYF. The CDR3 region has the DNA TGTGCCAGCAGCTTAGATACGCGGGGGGGCCAAGAGACCCAGTACTTC. The full variable domain, rest sourced from reference TRBV7-2 and TRBJ2-5, is GAGVSQSPSNKVTEKGKDVELRCDPISGHTALYWYRQSLGQGLEFLIYFQGNSAPDKSGLPSDRFSAERTGGSVSTLTIQRTQQEDSAVYLCASSLDTRGGQETQYFGPGTRLLVL.